The 27 T cell receptor beta chains below come from one sample, sequenced in a study of siplizumab effects on memory and regulatory T cells. Assay used: immunoSEQ multiplex PCR; TCRdb lists only in-frame clones, some missing. The sample contains some 100,000 clones, over 85% of which appear only once. Sequencing used CD8+ T cells sorted from blood. These receptor sequences come from a human donor in good health.

The CDR3 nucleotides read TGTGCCAGCAGCGGACTAGCGGGGGGCTACAATGAGCAGTTCTTC. This gives the protein CASSGLAGGYNEQFF. V and J are TRBV11-2 and TRBJ2-1, with 14 bases aligning to TRBD2. The CDR3 is 15 residues long. CDR1 and CDR2 (germline): SGHAT, FQNNGV. J was trimmed by 3 bases and V by 5 bases; bases with no gene match: 0.

This clone was found once. CDR3 nucleotide sequence: TGCGCCAGCAGCTTGTCTTCTTCGGCTAGCGGGGGGGATACGCAGTATTTT. Residues: CASSLSSSASGGDTQYF. This chain uses TRBV5-1 with TRBJ2-3, with TRBD2 matching over 11 bases. V lost 1 base and J lost 6; bases outside the gene matches: 10. Germline loops: CDR1 SGHRS, CDR2 YFSETQ. There are 17 residues in the CDR3. The full variable domain, its missing parts supplied by reference TRBV5-1 and TRBJ2-3, is KAGVTQTPRYLIKTRGQQVTLSCSPISGHRSVSWYQQTPGQGLQFLFEYFSETQRNKGNFPGRFSGRQFSNSRSEMNVSTLELGDSALYLCASSLSSSASGGDTQYFGPGTRLTVL.

This chain connects TRBV5-4 to TRBJ1-2; D possibly corresponds to TRBD1 (6 bases). The CDR3 totals 14 residues. The germline V gene has CDR1 SGHNT and CDR2 YYREEE (reference sequence). V lost 0 bases, J lost 6 bases, and 12 bases lay in between. The CDR3 bases are TGTGCCAGCAGCTTGGATGCGGCAGGGGATGGCTACACCTTC. Its protein is CASSLDAAGDGYTF. The full variable domain, its missing parts supplied by reference TRBV5-4 and TRBJ1-2, is ETGVTQSPTHLIKTRGQQVTLRCSSQSGHNTVSWYQQALGQGPQFIFQYYREEENGRGNFPPRFSGLQFPNYSSELNVNALELDDSALYLCASSLDAAGDGYTFGSGTRLTVV.

The rearrangement uses TRBV5-6 and TRBJ2-6, with 7 bases that match TRBD1. The germline V gene encodes CDR1 SGHDT and CDR2 YYEEEE. The V gene end was trimmed by 6 bases and the J gene end by 0 bases; junction bases not matched to a gene: 12. The CDR3 length is 18 residues. The CDR3 DNA sequence: TGTGCCAGCAAAGCCGGGACAGACTCCTACTCTGGGGCCAACGTCCTGACTTTC. Protein sequence: CASKAGTDSYSGANVLTF.

The chain recombines TRBV5-1 with TRBJ2-1, with D tentatively TRBD1 (5 bases). The CDR3 spans 14 residues. Trimming removed 0 bases from V and 6 bases from J, with 10 bases in between. Germline CDR1 and CDR2: SGHRS and YFSETQ. The CDR3 protein is CASSLDQGLNEQFF. As DNA, the CDR3 is TGCGCCAGCAGCTTGGACCAGGGCCTCAATGAGCAGTTCTTC.

This clone was observed a handful of times. The chain carries TRBV4-2 and TRBJ1-1, with 7 bases lining up with TRBD1. After removal of 4 bases from V and 0 bases from J, the junction contained 8 bases not matched to a gene. CDR1 LGHNA and CDR2 YNFKEQ come from the germline V gene. The CDR3 runs to 16 residues. CDR3 in DNA: TGTGCCAGCAGCCCCGAGGGGGGACAGATGAACACTGAAGCTTTCTTT. Translating gives CASSPEGGQMNTEAFF.

CDR3 amino acids: CATSRVVGGTEAFF. The CDR3, as DNA: TGTGCCACCAGCAGAGTGGTCGGGGGGACTGAAGCTTTCTTT. The V gene is TRBV15, the J gene TRBJ1-1; a weak D match, TRBD1 (5 bases). The V end was cut by 1 base, the J end by 5 bases, with 11 bases between. The CDR3 is 14 amino acids. Per germline, CDR1 LNHNV and CDR2 YYDKDF (reference sequence).

Here the CDR3 DNA reads TGTGCCAGCAGCTTAGCCGGACAGGGGTCCCTCTATGGCTACACCTTC. As protein: CASSLAGQGSLYGYTF. This sequence joins TRBV11-2 and TRBJ1-2, with TRBD1 matching over 9 bases. Looked up from germline, CDR1 is SGHAT and CDR2 is FQNNGV. Germline trimming cut 1 base from V and 4 bases from J; bases unmatched to any gene: 7. CDR3 size: 16 residues.

The chain uses TRBV6-1 and TRBJ1-2; D may be TRBD1 (6 bases). This CDR3 is built from 14 residues. Germline lookup yields CDR1 MNHNS and CDR2 SASEGT. V was trimmed by 5 bases and J by 4 bases, leaving 14 bases between them. This CDR3 reads CASSHREVIYGYTF. The CDR3 DNA reads as TGTGCCAGCAGTCACAGGGAGGTTATCTATGGCTACACCTTC.

The V and J genes are TRBV7-9 and TRBJ1-2; D possibly corresponds to TRBD1 (6 bases). This CDR3 is built from 13 residues. V gave up 4 bases and J gave up 4 bases, with 10 bases separating them. Germline lookup yields CDR1 SEHNR and CDR2 FQNEAQ (reference sequence). CDR3 sequence: CASSSQGFYGYTF. The CDR3 coding sequence is TGTGCCAGCAGCTCACAGGGATTCTATGGCTACACCTTC.

This chain joins TRBV2 and TRBJ2-3; TRBD1 matches 11 bases. The CDR3 spans 14 residues. The germline V gene encodes CDR1 SNHLY and CDR2 FYNNEI. The ends lost 8 bases at V and 4 bases at J; junction bases unmatched: 5. CDR3 sequence: CASGPGQGADTQYF. CDR3 nucleotide sequence: TGTGCCAGCGGACCGGGACAGGGGGCAGATACGCAGTATTTT.

V is TRBV9 and J is TRBJ2-2; no definite D call. CDR1 is SGDLS and CDR2 is YYNGEE in the germline V gene. Trimming stripped 1 base from V and 6 bases from J, with 4 bases between. This CDR3 is built from 12 residues. CDR3 nucleotide sequence: TGTGCCAGCAGCGTACCCGCCGGGGAGCTGTTTTTT. It yields the protein CASSVPAGELFF.

The V gene is TRBV19, the J gene TRBJ1-3; no reliable D call. Germline lookup yields CDR1 LNHDA and CDR2 SQIVND (reference sequence). The CDR3 is made up of 15 amino acids. Trimming shortened V by 2 bases and J by 0 bases, and 8 bases separated the two germline ends. CDR3 nucleotide sequence: TGTGCCAGTAGTATATTTGCAGCCTCTGGAAACACCATATATTTT. This codes for CASSIFAASGNTIYF.

The V gene is TRBV27, the J gene TRBJ2-3; TRBD2 matches at 13 bases. The CDR3 has 16 amino acids. V trimming: 5 bases; J trimming: 2 bases; junction bases outside the gene matches: 4. Germline V CDR1 and CDR2: MNHEY, SMNVEV (reference sequence). Here the CDR3 reads CASSTGLAGVTDTQYF. CDR3 nucleotide sequence: TGTGCCAGCAGTACAGGACTAGCGGGAGTCACAGATACGCAGTATTTT.

The chain has TRBV4-2 and TRBJ2-5, with D perhaps TRBD1 (5 bases). Deletions cut 1 base from V and 7 bases from J, with 13 bases between. Germline CDR1 and CDR2: LGHNA and YNFKEQ. This CDR3 comprises 14 residues. This CDR3 reads CASSQAGPQGTQYF. As DNA, the CDR3 is TGTGCCAGCAGCCAAGCCGGGCCTCAGGGGACCCAGTACTTC.

The chain carries TRBV6-5 and TRBJ1-4; TRBD1 aligns across 7 bases. V trimming: 0 bases; J trimming: 5 bases; junction bases outside the gene matches: 0. This CDR3 comprises 14 residues. Germline V gene sequence: CDR1 MNHEY, CDR2 SVGAGI. The CDR3 protein is CASSYSRGNEKLFF. CDR3 DNA: TGTGCCAGCAGTTACTCCAGGGGGAATGAAAAACTGTTTTTT.

This clone was counted once. V is TRBV5-1 and J is TRBJ2-1; 7 nucleotides match TRBD2. Germline-derived CDR1 and CDR2 are SGHRS and YFSETQ. CDR3 length: 15 residues. The junction had 8 bases not matched to a gene; V was cut back by 4 bases and J by 4 bases. CDR3 DNA sequence: TGCGCCAGCAGCGGCCTAGCGGAGTTTTACAATGAGCAGTTCTTC. Its translation: CASSGLAEFYNEQFF. The full variable domain, completed using reference TRBV5-1 and TRBJ2-1, is KAGVTQTPRYLIKTRGQQVTLSCSPISGHRSVSWYQQTPGQGLQFLFEYFSETQRNKGNFPGRFSGRQFSNSRSEMNVSTLELGDSALYLCASSGLAEFYNEQFFGPGTRLTVL.

This clone was found once. The V and J genes are TRBV30 and TRBJ1-2; 9 bases agree with TRBD1. This CDR3 has 13 amino acids. Germline V gene sequence: CDR1 GTSNPN, CDR2 SVGIG (reference sequence). V lost 1 base and J lost 4; bases outside the gene matches: 1. The CDR3 sequence: CAWSATGGYGYTF. For the CDR3, the DNA is TGTGCCTGGAGTGCGACAGGGGGCTATGGCTACACCTTC. The full variable domain, its missing parts supplied by reference TRBV30 and TRBJ1-2, is SQTIHQWPATLVQPVGSPLSLECTVEGTSNPNLYWYRQAAGRGLQLLFYSVGIGQISSEVPQNLSASRPQDRQFILSSKKLLLSDSGFYLCAWSATGGYGYTFGSGTRLTVV.

This clone appeared once. The chain recombines TRBV6-6 with TRBJ2-3, with 8 bases matching TRBD1. V trimming: 6 bases; J trimming: 0 bases; junction bases outside the gene matches: 8. The CDR3 covers 16 residues. Germline loops: CDR1 MNHNY, CDR2 SVGAGI (reference sequence). In DNA form, the CDR3 reads TGTGCCAGCAGACCGCGGACAGGGAGTAGCACAGATACGCAGTATTTT. As protein: CASRPRTGSSTDTQYF.

The chain carries TRBV7-3 and TRBJ2-5; 8 bases match TRBD1. CDR3 length: 16 residues. V shed 2 bases and J 5 bases; nucleotides not matched to a gene: 10. Germline V gene data show CDR1 as SGHTA and CDR2 as FQGTGA. In DNA, the CDR3 is TGTGCCAGCAGCTTAGAGGACAGGGCTCCGGTGGAGACCCAGTACTTC. As protein: CASSLEDRAPVETQYF.

The chain has TRBV7-9 and TRBJ2-3, with D possibly matching TRBD2 (6 bases). V lost 5 bases to trimming and J lost 4 bases, with 16 bases between them. The CDR3 has 15 amino acids. The V gene's germline CDR1 is SEHNR and CDR2 FQNEAQ (reference sequence). The CDR3 DNA is TGTGCCAGCAGCCCCACCGGAGGGTGGGCAGATACGCAGTATTTT. It is translated as CASSPTGGWADTQYF.

The CDR3 DNA reads as TGCAGCGCACTCGGGAGCGGGGGTTACAATGAGCAGTTCTTC. Its translation is CSALGSGGYNEQFF. The chain joins TRBV29-1 to TRBJ2-1; 8 positions agree with TRBD2. With V trimmed by 7 bases and J by 4 bases, 9 bases remained unmatched. From germline, CDR1 is SQVTM and CDR2 ANQGSEA. The CDR3 spans 14 residues.

The chain joins TRBV7-9 to TRBJ1-2; possible D gene TRBD1, 6 bases. This CDR3 contains 15 residues. Trimming left V 5 bases short and J 8 bases short, with 21 bases between. Germline CDR1 SEHNR, CDR2 FQNEAQ (reference sequence). CDR3 sequence: CASSDRSLRAEGYTF. As DNA, the CDR3 is TGTGCCAGCAGCGACAGGTCCCTCCGGGCTGAAGGCTACACCTTC. Using reference TRBV7-9 and TRBJ1-2 for the parts outside the CDR3, the full variable domain is DTGVSQNPRHKITKRGQNVTFRCDPISEHNRLYWYRQTLGQGPEFLTYFQNEAQLEKSRLLSDRFSAERPKGSFSTLEIQRTEQGDSAMYLCASSDRSLRAEGYTFGSGTRLTVV.

The chain links TRBV19 to TRBJ2-7; D is ambiguous. There are 11 residues in the CDR3. CDR1 is LNHDA and CDR2 is SQIVND in the germline V gene (reference sequence). The V end lost 3 bases, the J end lost 4 bases, and 4 bases lay between the germline ends. In DNA form, the CDR3 reads TGTGCCAGTAGTATTGGGTACGAGCAGTACTTC. Amino acid sequence: CASSIGYEQYF.

In the case of this clone: The same CDR3 also results from other DNA sequences found in this sample. CDR3: CASSLEQSGQGYGYTF. Here the CDR3 DNA reads TGTGCCAGCAGCTTAGAGCAGTCGGGACAGGGATATGGCTACACCTTC. This rearrangement joins TRBV13 to TRBJ1-2, with TRBD1 identical over 9 bases. Germline values: CDR1 PRHDT, CDR2 FYEKMQ (reference sequence). Trimming at V came to 1 base and at J to 5 bases, leaving 8 bases not matched to a gene. CDR3 length equals 16 residues.

V is TRBV19 and J is TRBJ2-5; no reliable D call. The CDR3 length is 14 residues. CDR1 is LNHDA, CDR2 SQIVND, per germline (reference sequence). V was clipped by 3 bases and J by 1 base, with 9 bases between them. This CDR3 is CASSIIGGQETQYF. The CDR3 coding sequence is TGTGCCAGTAGTATTATTGGCGGCCAAGAGACCCAGTACTTC.

This clone was counted only a few times. V usage is TRBV5-1 and J usage is TRBJ2-7, with 11 bases identical to TRBD2. V gave up 4 bases and J gave up 3 bases; unmatched junction bases: 6. The CDR3 consists of 15 residues. The germline V gene has CDR1 SGHRS and CDR2 YFSETQ. The CDR3 DNA follows: TGCGCCAGCAGCCTAGGGACTAGCGGTGACTACGAGCAGTACTTC. It is translated as CASSLGTSGDYEQYF. Full variable domain (outside the CDR3, taken from reference TRBV5-1 and TRBJ2-7): KAGVTQTPRYLIKTRGQQVTLSCSPISGHRSVSWYQQTPGQGLQFLFEYFSETQRNKGNFPGRFSGRQFSNSRSEMNVSTLELGDSALYLCASSLGTSGDYEQYFGPGTRLTVT.